The following is a T cell receptor beta chain sequence with its context. J gave up 7 bases and V 0 bases, and 17 bases lay outside the gene matches. The germline V gene encodes CDR1 DFQATT and CDR2 SNEGSKA (reference sequence). This CDR3 is built from 19 residues. TCRdb re-called the RT-PCR reads through MiXCR, storing one row per CDR3 protein. There are around 320,000 distinct CDR3 sequences in the sample; roughly 22% occur only once, and approximately 10% lies in the top ten. This entry is derived from a study of response to subunit inactivated influenza vaccine. The sequence came from a man in his fifties or sixties who received an inactivated influenza vaccine. Material: PBMCs from blood, obtained approximately 20 months after vaccination. The chain is built from TRBV20-1 and TRBJ2-1; 11 nucleotides agree with TRBD2. The CDR3 coding sequence is TGCAGTGCTAGAGAACCGAACCAAAGCTTAGCGGGAGGGCCGAATGAGCAGTTCTTC. Its protein product is CSAREPNQSLAGGPNEQFF.